One and the same sample provided the 20 T cell receptor beta chains below, sequenced in a study of blood T cells in healthy people across ages. With a J-beta primer mix and a sample-barcoded 5' primer, a second PCR ran roughly 6 to 11 cycles. TCRdb analysed the 5' RACE reads with MiXCR anew, one entry per CDR3 protein. The sample contains about 640,000 distinct CDR3 sequences, about 54% of which appear only once. Sequenced sample: blood. The receptors were sampled from a man aged 60 to 75 in good health.

The chain has TRBV5-1 and TRBJ2-3; D unclear. This CDR3 has 16 amino acids. V was pared by 0 bases and J by 0 bases, with 11 bases between. Germline-derived CDR1 and CDR2 are SGHRS and YFSETQ. The CDR3 here is CASSLVGRPSTDTQYF. Written as DNA, the CDR3 is TGCGCCAGCAGCTTGGTGGGCAGACCTAGCACAGATACGCAGTATTTT.

This clonotype was picked up a small number of times. The chain combines TRBV7-9 with TRBJ1-2, with 11 bases aligning to TRBD1. Germline trimming cut 2 bases from V and 4 bases from J; bases unmatched to any gene: 6. The CDR3 covers 16 residues. The V gene's germline CDR1 is SEHNR and CDR2 FQNEAQ (reference sequence). Here the CDR3 reads CASSLRTGGEIYGYTF. The CDR3 nucleotides are TGTGCCAGCAGCTTACGGACAGGGGGCGAAATCTATGGCTACACCTTC.

The chain links TRBV6-2 or TRBV6-3 to TRBJ2-7; D unclear. Germline V CDR1 and CDR2: MNHEY, SVGEGT. The V end lost 2 bases, the J end lost 4 bases, and 6 bases lay between the germline ends. The CDR3 is 12 amino acids. CDR3 sequence: CASSYGQYEQYF. Here the CDR3 DNA reads TGTGCCAGCAGTTACGGGCAGTACGAGCAGTACTTC.

The chain links TRBV20-1 to TRBJ1-2; the D gene is possibly TRBD1 (5 bases). Trimming stripped 5 bases from V and 4 bases from J, with 20 bases between. The CDR3 loop spans 15 amino acids. The germline CDR1 and CDR2 sequences are DFQATT and SNEGSKA (reference sequence). The CDR3 sequence is CSAGGPSGRTYGYTF. The CDR3 DNA is TGCAGTGCTGGAGGTCCGTCAGGGAGGACCTATGGCTACACCTTC.

A single count supports this clonotype. The chain uses TRBV3-1 and TRBJ2-1; TRBD2 matches at 11 bases. Germline loops: CDR1 LGHDT, CDR2 YNNKEL (reference sequence). The CDR3 sequence is 16 residues long. V lost 4 bases and J lost 5; bases outside the gene matches: 7. The CDR3 is CASSRPLAGANNEQFF. The CDR3 DNA is TGTGCCAGCAGCCGACCACTAGCGGGGGCAAACAATGAGCAGTTCTTC.

This chain uses TRBV20-1 with TRBJ1-2; 8 bases agree with TRBD1. CDR1 DFQATT and CDR2 SNEGSKA come from the germline V gene (reference sequence). This CDR3 spans 15 amino acids. With 0 bases clipped from V and 4 bases from J, the junction kept 7 bases outside the gene matches. The CDR3, as DNA: TGCAGTGCTAGAGATGGGAAGCAGGGGGCCTATGGCTACACCTTC. It yields the protein CSARDGKQGAYGYTF.

This chain uses TRBV18 with TRBJ2-2, with D maybe TRBD1 (5 bases). Germline values: CDR1 KGHSH, CDR2 LQKENI. The length of the CDR3 is 17 residues. V was cut by 2 bases and J by 4 bases, with 17 bases left in between. The chain's CDR3 is CASSPNIGAGPTGELFF. The CDR3 DNA reads TGTGCCAGCTCACCAAACATTGGGGCCGGACCCACCGGGGAGCTGTTTTTT.

This clonotype was counted only a few times. The chain joins TRBV6-5 to TRBJ2-7; possible D gene TRBD1, 6 bases. Between the trimmed V and J ends, which lost 5 bases and 0 bases, there was a span of 11 bases. This CDR3 region has 14 residues. Germline CDR1 and CDR2: MNHEY and SVGAGI. The CDR3 sequence is CASSTQGFSYEQYF. The CDR3 DNA follows: TGTGCCAGCAGTACGCAGGGGTTCTCCTACGAGCAGTACTTC.

This clonotype was detected only a few times. The V and J genes are TRBV13 and TRBJ2-5; 10 bases line up with TRBD1. Germline trimming cut 0 bases from V and 4 bases from J; bases unmatched to any gene: 5. CDR1 is PRHDT, CDR2 FYEKMQ, per germline (reference sequence). CDR3 size: 16 residues. The CDR3 DNA reads TGTGCCAGCAGCTTAGGGCCGGGACAGGGGCGAGAGACCCAGTACTTC. Its translation: CASSLGPGQGRETQYF.

CDR3 in amino acids: CASSPFAGGQETQYF. In nucleotides, the CDR3 is TGTGCCAGCAGCCCTTTCGCGGGGGGGCAAGAGACCCAGTACTTC. The chain is built from TRBV7-9 and TRBJ2-5, with 9 bases identical to TRBD2. Germline CDR1 reads SEHNR; CDR2 reads FQNEAQ (reference sequence). CDR3 length equals 15 residues. V lost 5 bases to trimming and J lost 2 bases; unmatched junction nucleotides: 6.

The chain joins TRBV20-1 to TRBJ1-1; 7 bases align to TRBD1. J lost 0 bases, V lost 3 bases, and 10 bases had no gene match. The CDR3 is 16 amino acids. Germline CDR1 is DFQATT and CDR2 is SNEGSKA (reference sequence). This CDR3 reads CSASRDRDLLNTEAFF. The CDR3, as DNA: TGCAGTGCTAGTCGCGACAGGGACCTTTTGAACACTGAAGCTTTCTTT.

The V and J genes are TRBV6-6 and TRBJ1-6; D is uncertain. Germline lookup yields CDR1 MNHNY and CDR2 SVGAGI (reference sequence). The CDR3 is 14 amino acids. V lost 5 bases and J 6 bases, leaving 11 bases between the germline ends. CDR3 loop: CASSKGRTNSPLHF. The CDR3 region has the DNA TGTGCCAGCAGTAAGGGCAGAACTAATTCACCCCTCCACTTT.

This clonotype was seen just once. The chain is built from TRBV2 and TRBJ2-3; 10 bases align to TRBD2. The CDR3 totals 15 residues. Germline values: CDR1 SNHLY, CDR2 FYNNEI. Losses at the gene ends were 3 bases for V and 5 bases for J; bases not matched to a gene: 5. This CDR3 is CASSEERGGQDTQYF. As DNA, the CDR3 is TGTGCCAGCAGTGAGGAGCGGGGGGGCCAAGATACGCAGTATTTT.

With respect to this clonotype: A much larger clone differs from this one at a single base, so this may be a read error. The chain uses TRBV6-2 or TRBV6-3 and TRBJ2-3; D ambiguous. The CDR3 spans 14 residues. V was trimmed by 4 bases and J by 4 bases, leaving 12 bases between them. Germline CDR1 MNHEY, CDR2 SVGEGT. The CDR3, as DNA: TGTGCCAGCAGTTTACAGCCACTCCCAGATACGCAGTATTTT. This sequence encodes CASSLQPLPDTQYF.

This chain connects TRBV6-2 or TRBV6-3 to TRBJ2-7; D is unresolved. Near its end, the DNA agrees better with TRBJ2-5, so the J call may be wrong. The CDR3 is made up of 15 amino acids. Germline V lookup: CDR1 MNHEY, CDR2 SVGEGT. CDR3: CASSSATGAWETQYF. For the CDR3, the DNA is TGTGCCAGCAGTTCCGCCACGGGTGCGTGGGAGACCCAGTACTTC.

The J gene is TRBJ2-2, the V gene TRBV7-9, with 7 bases aligning to TRBD1. Germline V gene data show CDR1 as SEHNR and CDR2 as FQNEAQ (reference sequence). Germline trimming cut 5 bases from V and 4 bases from J; bases unmatched to any gene: 7. The CDR3 totals 15 residues. The CDR3 coding sequence is TGTGCCAGCAGCCGTCCGGGACAGTTCACCGGGGAGCTGTTTTTT. Encoded protein: CASSRPGQFTGELFF.

This clonotype showed up just a few times. V gene TRBV28 combines with J gene TRBJ2-1; 9 bases agree with TRBD1. The ends lost 6 bases at V and 5 bases at J; junction bases unmatched: 2. The CDR3 runs 13 residues. Germline loops: CDR1 MDHEN, CDR2 SYDVKM. In nucleotides, the CDR3 is TGTGCCAGCAGGACAGGGGGTCACAATGAGCAGTTCTTC. Its protein product is CASRTGGHNEQFF.

Details on this clonotype: Mismatch with germline at one junction end may stem from a read error. J is TRBJ2-6 and V is TRBV6-5; D not resolved. CDR3 length: 15 residues. Germline loops: CDR1 MNHEY, CDR2 SVGAGI. The CDR3: CASSSVGSGANVLTF. The DNA for the CDR3 is TGCGCCAGCAGCAGCGTGGGGTCTGGGGCCAACGTCCTGACTTTC.

The V and J genes are TRBV11-2 and TRBJ1-2; the match to TRBD1 covers 9 bases. The CDR3 length is 15 residues. From germline, CDR1 is SGHAT and CDR2 FQNNGV. V gave up 3 bases and J gave up 7 bases; unmatched junction bases: 9. The DNA for the CDR3 is TGTGCCAGCAGCTTTTTAGGGACAGGGAGTGTTGGCTACACCTTC. Its protein product is CASSFLGTGSVGYTF. Full variable domain (rest looked up from reference TRBV11-2 and TRBJ1-2): EAGVAQSPRYKIIEKRQSVAFWCNPISGHATLYWYQQILGQGPKLLIQFQNNGVVDDSQLPKDRFSAERLKGVDSTLKIQPAKLEDSAVYLCASSFLGTGSVGYTFGSGTRLTVV.

This clonotype occurred once. This chain connects TRBV7-2 to TRBJ2-3, with 7 positions matching TRBD2. The V gene end was trimmed by 5 bases and the J gene end by 4 bases; junction bases not matched to a gene: 9. CDR1 and CDR2 from the germline V gene are SGHTA and FQGNSA. The CDR3 length is 15 residues. The DNA of the CDR3 is TGTGCCAGCAGCCCGCGGGGAGGGATCTCAGATACGCAGTATTTT. The encoded protein is CASSPRGGISDTQYF.